This TCR beta chain stems from a study of blood T cells in healthy people across ages. Overall study findings and caveats: Conclusively comparing naive with antigen-experienced cells was impossible with unsorted PBMCs. The long-lived group displayed more naive CD4+ cells, plus higher diversity, than the aged donors did. Any changes in expanded clonotypes were possibly confounded, as donor CMV status remained unknown.

It was with a sample-barcoded 5' primer and a J-beta primer mix that a second PCR of roughly 7 to 12 cycles was run. Using its own MiXCR run on the 5' RACE reads, TCRdb lists one record per CDR3 protein. Of fewer than 2 million distinct CDR3 sequences in the sample, about 39% were seen once. The CDR3 is 15 residues long. V gave up 3 bases and J gave up 7 bases, with 19 bases separating them. The germline V gene encodes CDR1 DFQATT and CDR2 SNEGSKA (reference sequence). This clonotype was counted only a few times. Its antigen is undetermined. The source is a human donor in good health. The V and J genes are TRBV20-1 and TRBJ2-1; D unclear. The sample taken for sequencing was blood. CDR3 amino acids: CSASVGPVIVNEQFF. CDR3 in DNA: TGCAGTGCTAGCGTCGGCCCCGTAATTGTTAATGAGCAGTTCTTC.